This T cell receptor beta chain stems from a study of T cell clonality in common variable immunodeficiency (dated by TCRdb to the mid-2010s). For sequencing input, CVID and control samples contributed equivalent amounts of genomic DNA. For every sample, a 60 bp segment covering the rearranged TCRbeta CDR3 region was amplified and then sequenced. The immunoSEQ assay, a bias-corrected multiplex PCR combined with high-throughput sequencing, was used to amplify TCRbeta. As for how the authors treated the data: Every unique nucleotide sequence was considered a clone and was annotated with V, D and J genes, copy number and frequency. Sequences were labeled productive if in frame, and non-productive if out of frame or containing stop codons. As previously described, clonality was calculated on the basis of Shannon's entropy. The predicted amino acid sequences of productive clones were used to derive the mean CDR3 Kyte-Doolittle hydropathy. Hierarchical clustering of scaled V gene usage was performed with the R hclust function using Manhattan distance and complete linkage. Clone sharing by CDR3 amino acid sequence was assessed by resampling 12 repertoires per group over 100 rounds. Repertoires were searched for more than 55 published EBV-specific and a few hundred published CMV-specific TCRbeta sequences. A couple of CVID samples that yielded fewer than 10,000 sequences were excluded from the analysis, so around 40 CVID repertoires were retained. The clones in this table, taken by TCRdb from immuneACCESS, are in-frame only. Not every clone is retained; where verified, under half of the shortfall comes from an unresolved V gene, and the cause of the rest is unknown. The V and J calls and the clone size are those of that table, but D and trimming were determined from the DNA. For this sample, tens of thousands of clones appear and none is a singleton. The leading ten clones occupy less than 15% of the sample.

From the cysteine through the phenylalanine, the CDR3 covers 14 amino acids. The DNA covers only part of the CDR3, 33 bases in frame from base 1. The germline ends are 16 bases apart after V is trimmed by 6 bases and J by 3 bases. Sequences SGHDT (CDR1) and YYEEEE (CDR2) are obtained from the germline V gene. The table lists this clone with many counts. Its antigen remains unidentified. The DNA ends 3 residues before the CDR3 does, and the rest of the CDR3 is filled in from the germline J gene. General conclusions and limits of the study: Reportedly, TCRbeta sequences from CVID had fewer deletions and N-nucleotide insertions, and highly modified clones with 13 or more V deletions were absent from CVID. Although equal DNA input was used, an average of roughly 80,000 unique sequences per sample was obtained for controls, compared with about 31,547 for CVID samples. According to the authors, finding the cause of the higher clonality in CVID would require sequencing the repertoires of T cell subpopulations. TCRbeta clonality was higher in CVID subjects than in healthy controls (t-test p = 0.018), and the increase was most characteristic of about a third of subjects. Fewer TCRbeta clones were shared among CVID subjects than among healthy controls (p < 0.0001). Differences among patients in the CVID cohort limited the correlations between repertoire features and clinical complications.

Both CVID patients and healthy controls were predominantly of Caucasian heritage. Heparinized peripheral whole blood samples of 5 to 8 ml were collected from each donor. Genomic DNA from adults with common variable immune deficiency (CVID) and from healthy adult controls was used to sequence TCRbeta CDR3 repertoires. The control group was made up of about 22 healthy adult volunteers (around 10 male and around twelve female) whose ages ranged from about 23 to 66 years, with a mean age of roughly 30. Diluted blood was density-centrifuged over Hypaque 1077 or Ficoll-Paque to isolate peripheral blood mononuclear cells. Unsorted mononuclear cells served as the source of genomic DNA, which was extracted either by Qiagen column purification or by a centrifugation-based method.

The material sequenced was peripheral blood mononuclear cells. The chain uses TRBV5-6 and TRBJ2-7; the D segment could be TRBD2, given 7 matching bases. The clonotype originates from a person aged 18 to 70 in good health. The sequenced part of the CDR3 DNA is TGTGCCAGCATGCGAGGGGGGGCGGGCTACGAG. Translated, it reads CASMRGGAGYE. The CDR3 as a whole reads CASMRGGAGYEQYF.